The 20 T cell receptor beta chains below all came from one sample that was sequenced in a study of shared clonotypes between healthy human individuals. Sequencing used immunoSEQ multiplex PCR; TCRdb keeps in-frame clones, though not all of them. The repertoire holds about 1.5 million clones, 95% to 99% seen once, with roughly 0.45% in the top ten. The sequenced sample consisted of naive CD4+ T cells sorted from blood. Stated subset: CD45RA+ positively selected. These TCRs come from a man aged 30 to 39 in good health.

The V gene is TRBV19, the J gene TRBJ2-1, with 9 nucleotides matching TRBD1. Germline V gene data show CDR1 as LNHDA and CDR2 as SQIVND (reference sequence). The CDR3 consists of 15 residues. V gave up 9 bases and J gave up 7 bases; unmatched junction bases: 13. The CDR3 region has the DNA TGTGCCAGCCAAACCCCGGGACAGGGTAGAAATGAGCAGTTCTTC. Translating gives CASQTPGQGRNEQFF.

The chain is built from TRBV5-5 and TRBJ1-5; D unclear. The V gene's germline CDR1 is SGHKS and CDR2 YYEKEE (reference sequence). Trimming left V 2 bases short and J 2 bases short, with 14 bases between. The CDR3 totals 16 residues. In DNA, the CDR3 is TGTGCCAGCAGCTTTTTTGGCCTCGGGGGCAATCAGCCCCAGCATTTT. The encoded protein is CASSFFGLGGNQPQHF.

J is TRBJ2-1 and V is TRBV27; 13 bases map to TRBD2. Germline V gene lookup returns CDR1 MNHEY and CDR2 SMNVEV (reference sequence). CDR3 length: 17 amino acids. J lost 6 bases, V lost 5 bases, and 10 bases had no gene match. The CDR3 coding sequence is TGTGCCAGCAGTCCGCATAAGGGACTAGCGGGGAGCAATGAGCAGTTCTTC. This sequence encodes CASSPHKGLAGSNEQFF.

The rearrangement joins TRBV2 to TRBJ2-7; D gene ambiguous. The germline V gene encodes CDR1 SNHLY and CDR2 FYNNEI. The CDR3 length is 15 residues. Deletions cut 2 bases from V and 2 bases from J, with 13 bases between. The CDR3 sequence: CASSETRASAYEQYF. In nucleotides, the CDR3 is TGTGCCAGCAGTGAAACTCGGGCATCGGCCTACGAGCAGTACTTC. Full variable domain (remainder filled in from reference TRBV2 and TRBJ2-7): EPEVTQTPSHQVTQMGQEVILRCVPISNHLYFYWYRQILGQKVEFLVSFYNNEISEKSEIFDDQFSVERPDGSNFTLKIRSTKLEDSAMYFCASSETRASAYEQYFGPGTRLTVT.

This rearrangement joins TRBV11-2 to TRBJ2-1; TRBD2 might be the D (6 bases). The V end lost 6 bases, the J end lost 5 bases, and 14 bases lay between the germline ends. The CDR3 has 14 residues. CDR1 is SGHAT and CDR2 is FQNNGV in the germline V gene. CDR3 in amino acids: CASSSNGRDNEQFF. CDR3 DNA: TGTGCCAGCAGTTCAAACGGGAGAGACAATGAGCAGTTCTTC.

The chain employs TRBV7-2 and TRBJ2-7; the match to TRBD1 covers 8 bases. Germline CDR1 is SGHTA and CDR2 is FQGNSA. The junction had 10 bases not matched to a gene; V was cut back by 5 bases and J by 7 bases. The CDR3 consists of 14 residues. The CDR3 loop reads CASSLDRVVGEQYF. CDR3 nucleotide sequence: TGTGCCAGCAGCCTGGACAGGGTGGTCGGTGAGCAGTACTTC.

The chain links TRBV4-1 to TRBJ2-7; D unclear. The CDR3 consists of 14 residues. V was shortened by 4 bases and J by 7 bases, with 17 bases between the two germline ends. Germline values: CDR1 MGHRA, CDR2 YSYEKL. In nucleotides, the CDR3 is TGCGCCAGCAGCCCGGTAGGGTCCCTTGGGGAGCAGTACTTC. This encodes CASSPVGSLGEQYF.

The chain employs TRBV5-1 and TRBJ2-5, with D possibly matching TRBD2 (5 bases). Trimming left V 4 bases short and J 5 bases short, with 18 bases between. Per the germline V gene, CDR1 is SGHRS and CDR2 is YFSETQ. This CDR3 comprises 15 residues. The CDR3, as DNA: TGCGCCAGCAGCAAACCGGACGGACTGCTGGAGACCCAGTACTTC. Translating gives CASSKPDGLLETQYF.

The chain is built from TRBV7-2 and TRBJ2-1, with 9 nucleotides matching TRBD2. CDR1 is SGHTA and CDR2 is FQGNSA in the germline V gene. Unmatched junction bases numbered 11, after V lost 5 bases and J lost 15 bases. The CDR3 contains 13 residues. This CDR3 is CASSPPQREVAFF. The CDR3 coding sequence is TGTGCCAGCAGCCCCCCTCAGCGGGAGGTTGCGTTCTTC.

The chain recombines TRBV25-1 with TRBJ2-7; maybe TRBD1 (5 bases). Germline values: CDR1 MGHDK, CDR2 SYGVNS. This CDR3 is built from 13 residues. V was shortened by 7 bases and J by 4 bases, with 14 bases between the two germline ends. CDR3 loop: CASTQGGVYEQYF. The CDR3 nucleotides are TGTGCCAGCACTCAGGGTGGTGTTTACGAGCAGTACTTC.

The chain recombines TRBV28 with TRBJ1-1; D ambiguous. Germline loops: CDR1 MDHEN, CDR2 SYDVKM. CDR3 size: 15 residues. V was pared by 8 bases and J by 0 bases, with 16 bases between. DNA for the CDR3: TGTGCCAGCCACCAACCCGCAGGCCTGAACACTGAAGCTTTCTTT. Protein: CASHQPAGLNTEAFF.

This chain connects TRBV5-4 to TRBJ2-3, with 11 bases that match TRBD2. CDR1 SGHNT and CDR2 YYREEE come from the germline V gene (reference sequence). V trimming: 4 bases; J trimming: 0 bases; junction bases outside the gene matches: 7. The CDR3 is 17 amino acids. The CDR3 region has the DNA TGTGCCAGCAGCGACCCACGGACTAGCGGGAGCACAGATACGCAGTATTTT. It codes for CASSDPRTSGSTDTQYF.

The chain carries TRBV7-9 and TRBJ2-7, with D possibly being TRBD2 (5 bases). The V and J ends lost 5 bases and 2 bases respectively, with 19 bases between them. CDR1 SEHNR and CDR2 FQNEAQ come from the germline V gene (reference sequence). The CDR3 is 16 residues long. The CDR3 DNA reads as TGTGCCAGCAGCCCTCGGCGCGTATCGGGGACCTACGAGCAGTACTTC. Translation gives CASSPRRVSGTYEQYF.

Turning to this clone: Other DNA sequences in this specimen translate into the identical CDR3. The chain couples TRBV6-5 to TRBJ1-3, with TRBD1 as a possible D gene (5 bases). Germline V gives CDR1 MNHEY, CDR2 SVGAGI. The CDR3 covers 15 residues. The V end lost 0 bases, the J end lost 2 bases, and 8 bases lay between the germline ends. The CDR3: CASSYSAGTGNTIYF. DNA for the CDR3: TGTGCCAGCAGTTACTCCGCAGGGACTGGAAACACCATATATTTT.

The genes are TRBV5-4 and TRBJ2-2, with 8 bases identical to TRBD2. Germline V lookup: CDR1 SGHNT, CDR2 YYREEE (reference sequence). This CDR3 contains 19 residues. J was trimmed by 3 bases and V by 2 bases; bases with no gene match: 15. The CDR3: CASSFGGSGSSTHTGELFF. In DNA, the CDR3 is TGTGCCAGCAGCTTCGGTGGGAGCGGGAGTTCCACCCACACCGGGGAGCTGTTTTTT.

V gene TRBV5-5 combines with J gene TRBJ1-1; D is ambiguous. Trimming pared 0 bases from V and 6 bases from J, leaving 12 bases between. Per the germline V gene, CDR1 is SGHKS and CDR2 is YYEKEE (reference sequence). The CDR3 consists of 14 residues. In DNA form, the CDR3 reads TGTGCCAGCAGCTTGGAGTTGGCAGTAGCTGAAGCTTTCTTT. It yields the protein CASSLELAVAEAFF. Full variable domain (remainder filled in from reference TRBV5-5 and TRBJ1-1): DAGVTQSPTHLIKTRGQQVTLRCSPISGHKSVSWYQQVLGQGPQFIFQYYEKEERGRGNFPDRFSARQFPNYSSELNVNALLLGDSALYLCASSLELAVAEAFFGQGTRLTVV.

This sequence joins TRBV27 and TRBJ2-7; D call uncertain. The CDR3 totals 12 residues. Trimming took 3 bases from V and 6 from J, leaving 9 bases between them. The germline gives CDR1 MNHEY, CDR2 SMNVEV (reference sequence). CDR3 loop: CASSFALGEQYF. For the CDR3, the DNA is TGTGCCAGCAGTTTCGCCCTAGGCGAGCAGTACTTC.

The V and J genes are TRBV13 and TRBJ2-3; tentatively, D is TRBD2 (5 bases). Between the trimmed V and J ends, which lost 4 bases and 5 bases, there was a span of 19 bases. The CDR3 runs to 16 residues. Germline V gene data show CDR1 as PRHDT and CDR2 as FYEKMQ (reference sequence). The CDR3: CASSSPRAGGEDTQYF. The DNA for the CDR3 is TGTGCCAGCAGCTCCCCACGGGCGGGTGGCGAAGATACGCAGTATTTT.

In DNA, the CDR3 is TGTGCCAGCATGGCTTGGGGGGCCTCCTACGAGCAGTACTTC. Protein sequence: CASMAWGASYEQYF. The V call is TRBV28, the J call TRBJ2-7; D assignment may be TRBD1 or TRBD2 (6 bases each). This CDR3 comprises 14 residues. V lost 7 bases to trimming and J lost 0 bases, with 13 bases between them. In germline, CDR1 is MDHEN, CDR2 SYDVKM.

V gene TRBV28 combines with J gene TRBJ2-7; D gene unclear. CDR1 is MDHEN, CDR2 SYDVKM, per germline. This CDR3 is 14 amino acids long. Trimming pared 3 bases from V and 1 base from J, leaving 10 bases between. CDR3 sequence reads: CASSLGIRSYEQYF. The CDR3 DNA reads as TGTGCCAGCAGTTTGGGAATTAGATCCTACGAGCAGTACTTC.